This T cell receptor beta chain originates from a study of T cells in localized non-small cell lung cancer. Study results and limitations: In the blood, greater T cell density corresponded to longer overall survival. The study sequenced only one region of the tumor. As a result, intratumor heterogeneity could not be excluded and remains possible. Highest T cell clonality was seen in uninvolved adjacent lung, surpassing that measured in tumor. Appearance in adjacent lung was seen for a median around 60 of the top 100 tumor clones.

In regard to this clone: Antigen unknown.

Trimming removed 0 bases from V and 2 bases from J; junction bases left unmatched: 6. Germline V lookup: CDR1 SGDLS, CDR2 YYNGEE. This CDR3 is built from 17 residues. Sequencing used immunoSEQ multiplex PCR; TCRdb keeps in-frame clones, though not all of them. This sample has about 17,000 clones, with around 82% found just once. The TCR originated in a male donor at least 60 years old with stage III lung adenocarcinoma. The sequencing here drew on peripheral blood, taken before any cancer treatment. This chain joins TRBV9 and TRBJ2-5; 11 bases fit TRBD2. The CDR3 nucleotides are TGTGCCAGCAGCGTAGCTGGGGTAGCGGGGGGGCAAGAGACCCAGTACTTC. This translates into CASSVAGVAGGQETQYF.